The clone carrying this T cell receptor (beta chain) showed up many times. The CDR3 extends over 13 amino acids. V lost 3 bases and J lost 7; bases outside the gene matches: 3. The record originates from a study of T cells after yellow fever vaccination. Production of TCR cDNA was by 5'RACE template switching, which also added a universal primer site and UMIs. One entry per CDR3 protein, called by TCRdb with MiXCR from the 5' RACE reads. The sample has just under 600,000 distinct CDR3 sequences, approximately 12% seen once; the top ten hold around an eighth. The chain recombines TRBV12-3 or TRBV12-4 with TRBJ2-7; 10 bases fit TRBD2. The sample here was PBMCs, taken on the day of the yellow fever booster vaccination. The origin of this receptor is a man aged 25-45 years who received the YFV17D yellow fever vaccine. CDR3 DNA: TGTGCCAGCAGTTTTCTAGCGGGAGATGAGCAGTACTTC. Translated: CASSFLAGDEQYF.